The 8 T cell receptor beta chains in this list originate from one sample, sequenced in a study of CD8 T cells in ankylosing spondylitis. Using its own MiXCR run on the 5' RACE reads, TCRdb lists one record per CDR3 protein. The table shows roughly 180,000 distinct CDR3 sequences, with around a tenth occurring only once. Material: blood, either unsorted or a sorted T cell fraction (not recorded which). The receptors here all came from a female donor with ankylosing spondylitis or in good health (not recorded which).

Ten or more counts support this clonotype. J is TRBJ1-3 and V is TRBV9; D possibly corresponds to TRBD1 (6 bases). The CDR3 loop spans 14 amino acids. The V and J ends lost 3 bases and 1 base respectively, with 8 bases between them. Per germline, CDR1 SGDLS and CDR2 YYNGEE. As DNA, the CDR3 is TGTGCCAGCAGCGGAGGGGGATCTGGAAACACCATATATTTT. Protein: CASSGGGSGNTIYF.

The CDR3 loop reads CASSRTRTGPGDTQYF. The CDR3 region has the DNA TGCGCCAGCAGCCGCACCCGGACAGGGCCAGGAGATACGCAGTATTTT. V is TRBV4-3 and J is TRBJ2-3; 8 bases fit TRBD1. The CDR3 covers 16 residues. Losses at the gene ends were 4 bases for V and 5 bases for J; bases not matched to a gene: 11. CDR1 LGHNA and CDR2 YSLEER come from the germline V gene.

J is TRBJ2-7 and V is TRBV3-1, with D perhaps TRBD2 (5 bases). The CDR3 loop spans 14 amino acids. Looked up from germline, CDR1 is LGHDT and CDR2 is YNNKEL (reference sequence). V lost 4 bases and J 0 bases, leaving 10 bases between the germline ends. CDR3 region: CASSPGFSSYEQYF. The CDR3 DNA reads as TGTGCCAGCAGCCCGGGATTTTCCTCCTACGAGCAGTACTTC.

About this clonotype itself: Germline is not matched at one junction end, which may reflect a read error. The chain joins TRBV10-1 to TRBJ2-5; possibly TRBD2 for D (6 bases). The germline CDR1 and CDR2 sequences are WNHNN and SYGVQD (reference sequence). The length of the CDR3 is 16 residues. The CDR3 sequence: CASSESGGGDQETQHF. The CDR3 coding sequence is TGCGCCAGCAGTGAGTCGGGAGGAGGGGACCAAGAGACCCAGCACTTC.

V usage is TRBV7-3 and J usage is TRBJ2-7; D possibly corresponds to TRBD1 (6 bases). Germline CDR1 SGHTA, CDR2 FQGTGA. The CDR3 contains 14 residues. Trimming removed 4 bases at V and 2 bases at J, with 12 bases between. In DNA, the CDR3 is TGTGCCAGCAGCTCAACAGGGTTACCCTACGAGCAGTACTTC. As protein: CASSSTGLPYEQYF.

The gene calls are TRBV28 and TRBJ2-7, with a tentative D call TRBD2 (6 bases). This CDR3 has 13 amino acids. Germline V lookup: CDR1 MDHEN, CDR2 SYDVKM. V was clipped by 6 bases and J by 0 bases, with 9 bases between them. The CDR3 bases are TGTGCCAGCAGATCTAGCGTCTCCTACGAGCAGTACTTC. This sequence encodes CASRSSVSYEQYF.

The table lists this clonotype with many counts. The rearrangement links TRBV29-1 to TRBJ2-4; D remains unclear. Germline V lookup: CDR1 SQVTM, CDR2 ANQGSEA. CDR3 length equals 14 residues. Trimming left V 3 bases short and J 0 bases short, with 9 bases between. The CDR3 loop is CSVDWQAAKNIQYF. CDR3 nucleotide sequence: TGCAGCGTTGATTGGCAAGCAGCCAAAAACATTCAGTACTTC. Looking up the rest from reference TRBV29-1 and TRBJ2-4 gives the full variable domain: SAVISQKPSRDICQRGTSLTIQCQVDSQVTMMFWYRQQPGQSLTLIATANQGSEATYESGFVIDKFPISRPNLTFSTLTVSNMSPEDSSIYLCSVDWQAAKNIQYFGAGTRLSVL.

The rearrangement uses TRBV7-2 and TRBJ2-1; TRBD2 matches at 7 bases. Losses at the gene ends were 3 bases for V and 3 bases for J; bases not matched to a gene: 5. CDR1 SGHTA and CDR2 FQGNSA come from the germline V gene. The CDR3 spans 15 residues. CDR3 sequence (DNA): TGTGCCAGCAGCTTGACTAGCTTTGACTACAATGAGCAGTTCTTC. This encodes CASSLTSFDYNEQFF. Complete variable domain (other parts from reference TRBV7-2 and TRBJ2-1): GAGVSQSPSNKVTEKGKDVELRCDPISGHTALYWYRQSLGQGLEFLIYFQGNSAPDKSGLPSDRFSAERTGGSVSTLTIQRTQQEDSAVYLCASSLTSFDYNEQFFGPGTRLTVL.